Following are 31 T cell receptor beta chains from one sample sequenced in a study of OX40 agonist ivuxolimab in advanced cancers. Using immunoSEQ multiplex PCR, the repertoire was profiled, and TCRdb retains in-frame clones only, with some absent. The data show tens of thousands of clones, with approximately 83% seen just once and approximately 3.1% held by the top ten. The sample consisted of CD4+ or CD8+ T cells sorted from blood, taken in a trial of the OX40 agonist ivuxolimab. These receptors all stem from an adult with an advanced solid tumor such as melanoma, head and neck, liver or kidney cancer.

This sequence joins TRBV30 and TRBJ1-4; unclear D gene. The CDR3 contains 14 residues. V gave up 1 base and J gave up 0 bases, with 6 bases separating them. Germline V gene data show CDR1 as GTSNPN and CDR2 as SVGIG (reference sequence). The chain's CDR3 is CAWSEGATNEKLFF. CDR3 nucleotide sequence: TGTGCCTGGAGTGAAGGCGCAACTAATGAAAAACTGTTTTTT.

The J gene is TRBJ2-2, the V gene TRBV2, with D tentatively TRBD2 (6 bases). Looked up from germline, CDR1 is SNHLY and CDR2 is FYNNEI. The CDR3 contains 15 residues. V was cut by 4 bases and J by 6 bases, with 15 bases left in between. CDR3 nucleotide sequence: TGTGCCAGCAGTGCCCGCGGGATGGCGGCCGGGGAGCTGTTTTTT. Residues: CASSARGMAAGELFF.

The CDR3, as DNA: TGTGCCAGCAGCTTGGAAGGACTCAATCAGCCCCAGCATTTT. Translating it yields CASSLEGLNQPQHF. The chain is built from TRBV5-6 and TRBJ1-5; D is ambiguous. The CDR3 runs to 14 residues. V was clipped by 0 bases and J by 3 bases, with 7 bases between them. Germline lookup yields CDR1 SGHDT and CDR2 YYEEEE.

The V and J genes are TRBV7-9 and TRBJ1-2; a possible D gene is TRBD1 (6 bases). V was pared by 7 bases and J by 4 bases, with 19 bases between. Germline loops: CDR1 SEHNR, CDR2 FQNEAQ (reference sequence). There are 15 residues in the CDR3. The CDR3 sequence is CASTRSQGPTYGYTF. In DNA, the CDR3 is TGTGCCAGCACCCGGAGCCAGGGGCCCACCTATGGCTACACCTTC.

The rearrangement links TRBV5-6 to TRBJ1-1; tentatively, D is TRBD1 (6 bases). The CDR3 is 18 amino acids. V lost 4 bases and J lost 3, with 25 bases in between. The germline gives CDR1 SGHDT, CDR2 YYEEEE. For the CDR3, the DNA is TGTGCCAGCAGCCCATTAACAGGGTCGGGTTTAGCGTACACTGAAGCTTTCTTT. Amino acid sequence: CASSPLTGSGLAYTEAFF.

This sequence joins TRBV10-3 and TRBJ1-2, with a tentative D call TRBD1 (6 bases). V was cut by 3 bases and J by 4 bases, with 15 bases left in between. The CDR3 sequence is 15 residues long. CDR1 is ENHRY and CDR2 is SYGVKD in the germline V gene. The CDR3 nucleotides read TGTGCCATCAGTGACAGGGGCCGAGTAATCTATGGCTACACCTTC. It translates to CAISDRGRVIYGYTF.

The rearrangement links TRBV11-1 to TRBJ2-7, with TRBD2 matching 9 bases. The V gene's germline CDR1 is SGHAT and CDR2 FQDESV (reference sequence). The CDR3 contains 14 residues. The ends lost 3 bases at V and 4 bases at J; junction bases unmatched: 4. CDR3 DNA: TGTGCCAGCAGCTTTAATAGCGGGGGATACGAGCAGTACTTC. It yields the protein CASSFNSGGYEQYF.

This clone appeared once. The V gene is TRBV4-1, the J gene TRBJ2-5; D remains ambiguous. V lost 0 bases to trimming and J lost 2 bases, with 10 bases between them. The CDR3 has 15 amino acids. From germline, CDR1 is MGHRA and CDR2 YSYEKL. The CDR3 region has the DNA TGCGCCAGCAGCCAAGAGAGGTGGTCGCAAGAGACCCAGTACTTC. This translates into CASSQERWSQETQYF.

This sequence joins TRBV30 and TRBJ2-1; 12 bases agree with TRBD2. V lost 1 base, J lost 8 bases, and 6 bases stayed unmatched. CDR3 size: 15 residues. Per germline, CDR1 GTSNPN and CDR2 SVGIG (reference sequence). This CDR3 reads CAWSGSSGRGHEQFF. As DNA, the CDR3 is TGTGCCTGGAGTGGATCTAGCGGGAGGGGCCATGAGCAGTTCTTC.

The chain is built from TRBV11-3 and TRBJ2-1; D unclear. There are 14 residues in the CDR3. Looked up from germline, CDR1 is SGHNT and CDR2 is YENEEA. Trimming stripped 5 bases from V and 4 bases from J, with 12 bases between. CDR3 bases: TGTGCCAGCAGCCCCGGTGCAGTTTACAATGAGCAGTTCTTC. It is translated as CASSPGAVYNEQFF. The variable domain in full, completed from reference TRBV11-3 and TRBJ2-1, reads EAGVVQSPRYKIIEKKQPVAFWCNPISGHNTLYWYLQNLGQGPELLIRYENEEAVDDSQLPKDRFSAERLKGVDSTLKIQPAELGDSAVYLCASSPGAVYNEQFFGPGTRLTVL.

V is TRBV29-1 and J is TRBJ1-1; D remains ambiguous. Looked up from germline, CDR1 is SQVTM and CDR2 is ANQGSEA. This CDR3 has 12 residues. The V end was cut by 7 bases, the J end by 5 bases, with 14 bases between. The CDR3 is CSAVPDGTEAFF. The CDR3 bases are TGCAGCGCCGTTCCGGACGGTACTGAAGCTTTCTTT.

This chain uses TRBV20-1 with TRBJ1-1, with D unclear. The CDR3 runs to 11 residues. V lost 4 bases and J lost 8, with 11 bases in between. Germline V gene sequence: CDR1 DFQATT, CDR2 SNEGSKA (reference sequence). The CDR3 loop reads CSATINTEAFF. DNA of the CDR3: TGCAGTGCTACCATTAATACGGAAGCTTTCTTT.

The CDR3 DNA is TGTGCCGGGATGAGTGGGGGGCGTGGGACTGAAGCTTTCTTT. Translation: CAGMSGGRGTEAFF. The chain joins TRBV30 to TRBJ1-1, with D possibly TRBD1 on 6 matching bases. Germline loops: CDR1 GTSNPN, CDR2 SVGIG (reference sequence). The CDR3 contains 14 residues. V shed 8 bases and J shed 5 bases, with 21 bases lying between them.

The gene calls are TRBV7-2 and TRBJ2-5; D is perhaps TRBD1 (6 bases). This CDR3 spans 13 amino acids. CDR1 is SGHTA, CDR2 FQGNSA, per germline. Trimming stripped 1 base from V and 6 bases from J, with 9 bases between. The CDR3 here is CASSLGTAKTQYF. DNA of the CDR3: TGTGCCAGCAGCTTAGGGACAGCTAAGACCCAGTACTTC.

The genes are TRBV4-2 and TRBJ1-2; no definite D call. Germline CDR1 reads LGHNA; CDR2 reads YNFKEQ. This CDR3 is built from 14 residues. The V and J ends lost 0 bases and 2 bases respectively, with 7 bases between them. CDR3 in amino acids: CASSQDGRNYGYTF. The CDR3 DNA reads TGTGCCAGCAGCCAAGATGGCAGAAACTATGGCTACACCTTC.

V and J are TRBV5-1 and TRBJ2-7; D not resolved. The CDR3 length is 14 residues. V lost 2 bases, J lost 8 bases, and 17 bases lay in between. Germline V gene lookup returns CDR1 SGHRS and CDR2 YFSETQ. For the CDR3, the DNA is TGCGCCAGCAGCTTTTCCACGGACCCTCTCCAGCAGTACTTC. As protein: CASSFSTDPLQQYF.

The rearrangement joins TRBV5-1 to TRBJ2-7; tentatively, D is TRBD1 (5 bases). Trimming took off 4 bases at V and 0 bases at J, with 8 bases between the two ends. This CDR3 is built from 13 residues. Germline CDR1 is SGHRS and CDR2 is YFSETQ. The CDR3 reads CASSPDSSYEQYF. Written as DNA, the CDR3 is TGCGCCAGCAGCCCCGACAGCTCCTACGAGCAGTACTTC.

This chain joins TRBV11-2 and TRBJ2-7, with 7 bases aligning to TRBD1. Looked up from germline, CDR1 is SGHAT and CDR2 is FQNNGV. Germline trimming cut 4 bases from V and 7 bases from J; bases unmatched to any gene: 16. This CDR3 spans 16 amino acids. The CDR3 region has the DNA TGTGCCAGCAGCTCTCCCTGGACAGGTCCGAAGCGGGAGCAGTACTTC. It codes for CASSSPWTGPKREQYF.

The V and J genes are TRBV4-3 and TRBJ2-3; 7 nucleotides agree with TRBD2. Germline V CDR1 and CDR2: LGHNA, YSLEER. The trim removed 1 base at V and 2 bases at J, leaving 3 bases unmatched. The CDR3 has 15 amino acids. CDR3 coding DNA: TGCGCCAGCAGCCAAGGAAGCGGGAACACAGATACGCAGTATTTT. Its translation is CASSQGSGNTDTQYF.

The chain combines TRBV7-7 with TRBJ2-1, with 8 bases lining up with TRBD2. V shed 5 bases, J shed 0 bases, and the junction held 12 bases outside the gene matches. Germline CDR1 is SSHAT and CDR2 is FNYEAQ (reference sequence). This CDR3 region has 18 residues. The CDR3 sequence is CASSPTAGAGLSYNEQFF. The CDR3 bases are TGTGCCAGCAGCCCAACAGCGGGGGCGGGCCTCTCCTACAATGAGCAGTTCTTC.

J is TRBJ2-3 and V is TRBV7-3; perhaps TRBD1 as D (5 bases). V lost 9 bases to trimming and J lost 2 bases, with 12 bases between them. The CDR3 has 13 residues. Germline CDR1 SGHTA, CDR2 FQGTGA. The CDR3 region has the DNA TGTGCCAGTCGACAGACATCCACAGATACGCAGTATTTT. It encodes CASRQTSTDTQYF.

This clone was found a few times. The V and J genes are TRBV15 and TRBJ1-2, with D perhaps TRBD1 (6 bases). Between the trimmed V and J ends, which lost 0 bases and 8 bases, there was a span of 19 bases. Germline values: CDR1 LNHNV, CDR2 YYDKDF (reference sequence). This CDR3 spans 16 amino acids. Here the CDR3 DNA reads TGTGCCACCAGCAGAGATTGGGGGGCAGGGACGGGCGGCTACACCTTC. The encoded protein is CATSRDWGAGTGGYTF.

This clone was observed once. The rearrangement joins TRBV7-2 to TRBJ2-7, with D perhaps matching TRBD1 or TRBD2 (6 bases each). Trimming cost V 1 base and J 7 bases, with 14 bases left between them. CDR3 length equals 14 residues. Germline CDR1 SGHTA, CDR2 FQGNSA. The chain's CDR3 is CASSLGGARVEQYF. In DNA, the CDR3 is TGTGCCAGCAGCTTAGGGGGGGCGCGAGTGGAGCAGTACTTC. The whole variable domain, filled in from reference TRBV7-2 and TRBJ2-7, reads GAGVSQSPSNKVTEKGKDVELRCDPISGHTALYWYRQSLGQGLEFLIYFQGNSAPDKSGLPSDRFSAERTGGSVSTLTIQRTQQEDSAVYLCASSLGGARVEQYFGPGTRLTVT.

The gene calls are TRBV6-6 and TRBJ1-4; TRBD1 aligns across 10 bases. The CDR3 consists of 15 residues. Per the germline V gene, CDR1 is MNHNY and CDR2 is SVGAGI (reference sequence). After removal of 5 bases from V and 5 bases from J, the junction contained 5 bases not matched to a gene. In DNA, the CDR3 is TGTGCCAGCAGTCACCCGGGACAGGGGAATGAAAAACTGTTTTTT. This codes for CASSHPGQGNEKLFF.

The chain has TRBV2 and TRBJ1-2, with D unclear. The V end was cut by 4 bases, the J end by 6 bases, with 9 bases between. CDR3 length equals 12 residues. CDR1 is SNHLY, CDR2 FYNNEI, per germline. The CDR3 here is CASSAVPNGYTF. The CDR3 DNA reads as TGTGCCAGCAGTGCTGTGCCAAATGGCTACACCTTC.

The chain links TRBV19 to TRBJ1-2, with TRBD1 matching over 11 bases. The CDR3 is made up of 15 amino acids. Germline lookup yields CDR1 LNHDA and CDR2 SQIVND (reference sequence). V lost 3 bases, J lost 4 bases, and 4 bases stayed unmatched. The chain's CDR3 is CASSIAGTGGYGYTF. In DNA form, the CDR3 reads TGTGCCAGTAGTATTGCCGGGACAGGGGGCTATGGCTACACCTTC. Filled out from reference TRBV19 and TRBJ1-2, the complete variable domain reads DGGITQSPKYLFRKEGQNVTLSCEQNLNHDAMYWYRQDPGQGLRLIYYSQIVNDFQKGDIAEGYSVSREKKESFPLTVTSAQKNPTAFYLCASSIAGTGGYGYTFGSGTRLTVV.

This clone was recorded many times. The V call is TRBV19, the J call TRBJ1-2; D ambiguous. Germline V CDR1 and CDR2: LNHDA, SQIVND (reference sequence). The CDR3 covers 13 residues. Trimming cost V 3 bases and J 8 bases, with 13 bases left between them. The CDR3 coding sequence is TGTGCCAGTAGTATTCCCAATTCGGGAGGCTACACCTTC. Amino acid sequence: CASSIPNSGGYTF.

The chain is built from TRBV18 and TRBJ1-4; possible D gene TRBD1, 6 bases. V was clipped by 3 bases and J by 6 bases, with 8 bases between them. From germline, CDR1 is KGHSH and CDR2 LQKENI. The CDR3 is made up of 13 amino acids. The CDR3 is CASSPQGYEKLFF. In DNA, the CDR3 is TGTGCCAGCTCACCTCAGGGGTATGAAAAACTGTTTTTT.

The chain has TRBV4-1 and TRBJ1-1; D is uncertain. CDR1 is MGHRA and CDR2 is YSYEKL in the germline V gene. Trimming stripped 1 base from V and 2 bases from J, with 8 bases between. There are 14 residues in the CDR3. The CDR3 DNA is TGCGCCAGCAGCCAAGTTATGGAAAACACTGAAGCTTTCTTT. It encodes CASSQVMENTEAFF.

The chain combines TRBV18 with TRBJ2-1, with D uncertain. Trimming cost V 3 bases and J 10 bases, with 10 bases left between them. CDR3 length: 12 residues. Germline V gene sequence: CDR1 KGHSH, CDR2 LQKENI. CDR3 amino acids: CASSPSAGEQFF. The CDR3 bases are TGTGCCAGCTCACCCTCTGCAGGAGAGCAGTTCTTC. The full variable domain, rest sourced from reference TRBV18 and TRBJ2-1, is NAGVMQNPRHLVRRRGQEARLRCSPMKGHSHVYWYRQLPEEGLKFMVYLQKENIIDESGMPKERFSAEFPKEGPSILRIQQVVRGDSAAYFCASSPSAGEQFFGPGTRLTVL.

This rearrangement joins TRBV5-1 to TRBJ2-3; D may match TRBD1 or TRBD2 (5 bases each). Germline CDR1 is SGHRS and CDR2 is YFSETQ. Between the trimmed V and J ends, which lost 0 bases and 2 bases, there was a span of 13 bases. The CDR3 is 16 residues long. Here the CDR3 reads CASSLAGTALTDTQYF. The CDR3, as DNA: TGCGCCAGCAGCTTGGCCGGGACCGCCCTCACAGATACGCAGTATTTT.